This paragraph covers one T cell receptor beta chain sequence. The target antigen is unknown. The data were obtained in a study of CXCR3-negative and CXCR3-positive naive CD8 T cells. The germline CDR1 and CDR2 sequences are MDHEN and SYDVKM. CDR3 length: 15 residues. The libraries of TRB cDNA were constructed through 5' RACE using UMI labels. TCRdb re-called the 5' RACE reads and shows each CDR3 protein once, DNA omitted. The repertoire table contains tens of thousands of distinct CDR3 sequences. Triplicate roughly 270,000-cell sorts were made of each CD8+ T cell subset. Study-level results: TRB CDR3s were more hydrophobic in CXCR3-positive than in CXCR3-negative naive cells. Within a donor, both naive subsets shared TRBV-TRBJ usage, unlike memory cells. High diversity, comparable across both naive subsets, contrasted with much lower diversity in memory CD8+ cells.

The specimen sequenced was naive CXCR3+ CD8+ T cells from blood. Noted subset: CD45RO-CCR7+CD27+CD95- naive CD8+ T cells expressing CXCR3 (TNR3+). This sequence was found in a human donor in good health. Some clones in this sample may be carry-over from other donors' samples. The V call is TRBV28, the J call TRBJ2-1; absent DNA, TCRdb's TRBD1 call cannot be checked. CDR3 residues: CASSFGRVSYNEQFF.